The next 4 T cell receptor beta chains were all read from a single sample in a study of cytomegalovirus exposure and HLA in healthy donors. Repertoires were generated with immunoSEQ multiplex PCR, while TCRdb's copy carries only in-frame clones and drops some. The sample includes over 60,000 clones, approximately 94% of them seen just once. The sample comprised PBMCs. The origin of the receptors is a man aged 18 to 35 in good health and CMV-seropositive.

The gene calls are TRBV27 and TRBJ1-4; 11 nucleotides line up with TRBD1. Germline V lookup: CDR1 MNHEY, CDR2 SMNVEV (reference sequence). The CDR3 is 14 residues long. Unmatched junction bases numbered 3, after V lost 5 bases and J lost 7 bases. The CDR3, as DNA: TGTGCCAGCAGTGCGGGACAGGGGGTTGAAAAACTGTTTTTT. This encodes CASSAGQGVEKLFF.

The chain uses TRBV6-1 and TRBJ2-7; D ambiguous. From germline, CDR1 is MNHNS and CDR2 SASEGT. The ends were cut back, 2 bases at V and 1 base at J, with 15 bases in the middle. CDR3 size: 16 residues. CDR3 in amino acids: CASSESHYGASYEQYF. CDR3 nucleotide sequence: TGTGCCAGCAGTGAATCCCATTACGGAGCGTCCTACGAGCAGTACTTC.

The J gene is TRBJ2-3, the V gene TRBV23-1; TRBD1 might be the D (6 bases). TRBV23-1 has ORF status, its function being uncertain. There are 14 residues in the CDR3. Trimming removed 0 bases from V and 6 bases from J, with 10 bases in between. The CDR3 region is CASSQSPRGDTQYF. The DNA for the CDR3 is TGCGCCAGCAGTCAATCCCCTAGGGGGGATACGCAGTATTTT.

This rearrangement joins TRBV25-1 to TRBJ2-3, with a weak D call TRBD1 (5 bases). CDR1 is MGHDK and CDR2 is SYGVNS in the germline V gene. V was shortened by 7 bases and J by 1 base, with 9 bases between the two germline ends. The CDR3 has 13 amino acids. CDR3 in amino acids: CASTWGGTDTQYF. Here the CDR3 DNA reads TGTGCCAGCACCTGGGGCGGCACAGATACGCAGTATTTT. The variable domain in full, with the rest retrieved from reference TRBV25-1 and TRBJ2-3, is EADIYQTPRYLVIGTGKKITLECSQTMGHDKMYWYQQDPGMELHLIHYSYGVNSTEKGDLSSESTVSRIRTEHFPLTLESARPSHTSQYLCASTWGGTDTQYFGPGTRLTVL.